This T cell receptor (beta chain) was identified during a study of T-cell reconstitution after alpha-beta-depleted transplantation in children. Study findings and constraints: About two months after transplant, alpha-beta T cells reportedly came from several hundred expanded graft clones. Diversity and T-cell counts at one year after transplant derived mostly from new T cells.

This CDR3 spans 15 amino acids. CDR1 is MGHRA, CDR2 YSYEKL, per germline. The ends were cut back, 2 bases at V and 10 bases at J, with 17 bases in the middle. Concerning this clonotype itself: Its antigen is not identified.

Unique molecular identifiers were incorporated during preparation of the TCRbeta library. Each CDR3 protein is one row after TCRdb ran MiXCR on the PCR reads. The sample lists approximately 1,000,000 distinct CDR3 sequences, less than 30% occurring once. The TCR comes from a boy less than two years old who had a stem cell transplant for SCID, so the T cells may come from the graft donor. The material was PBMCs, mostly from graft donor cells, obtained 360 days after TCRalphabeta/CD19-depleted stem cell transplant. The chain recombines TRBV4-1 with TRBJ1-4; D is perhaps TRBD1 (6 bases). The CDR3 spells CASSQTTEGGGKLFF. The CDR3 DNA reads TGCGCCAGCAGCCAAACCACAGAAGGGGGTGGAAAACTGTTTTTT.